This T cell receptor beta chain appears in the sequencing data of a study of T-cell memory formation after mild COVID-19. TCRdb re-called the 5' RACE reads with MiXCR, one entry per CDR3 protein. This sample has about 340,000 distinct CDR3 sequences, with approximately 15% found just once. This clonotype has just a few counts. V lost 3 bases and J lost 9, with 13 bases in between. The CDR3 extends over 13 amino acids. From germline, CDR1 is SGDLS and CDR2 YYNGEE. The chain joins TRBV9 to TRBJ2-1; D might be TRBD2 (6 bases). Sequencing used PBMCs or a T cell subset sorted from them (not recorded which). This receptor was obtained from a man aged 18 to 29 who had mild COVID-19 (a few samples of this study predate the infection). Cell type and time point are not known. Here the CDR3 reads CASSGDLQGEQFF. The CDR3 DNA is TGTGCCAGCAGCGGGGACTTGCAGGGTGAGCAGTTCTTC.